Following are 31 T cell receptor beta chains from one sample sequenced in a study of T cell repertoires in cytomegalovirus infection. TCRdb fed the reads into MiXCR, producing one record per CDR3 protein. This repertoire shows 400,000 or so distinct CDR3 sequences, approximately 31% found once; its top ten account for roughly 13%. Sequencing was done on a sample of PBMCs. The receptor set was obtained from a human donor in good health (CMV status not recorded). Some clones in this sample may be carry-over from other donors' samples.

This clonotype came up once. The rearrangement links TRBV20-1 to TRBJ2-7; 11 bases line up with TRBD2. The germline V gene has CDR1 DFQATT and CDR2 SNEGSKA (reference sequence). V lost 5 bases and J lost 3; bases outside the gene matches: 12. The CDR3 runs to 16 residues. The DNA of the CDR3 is TGCAGTGCTTTAGCGGGGGGGCATTCAACCCTCTACGAGCAGTACTTC. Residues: CSALAGGHSTLYEQYF.

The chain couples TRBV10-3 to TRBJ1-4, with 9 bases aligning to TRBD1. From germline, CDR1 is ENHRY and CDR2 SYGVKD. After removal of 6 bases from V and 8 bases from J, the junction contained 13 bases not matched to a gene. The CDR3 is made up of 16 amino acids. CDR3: CAISLRMAGQGEKLFF. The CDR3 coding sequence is TGTGCCATCAGCCTTCGGATGGCGGGACAGGGCGAAAAACTGTTTTTT.

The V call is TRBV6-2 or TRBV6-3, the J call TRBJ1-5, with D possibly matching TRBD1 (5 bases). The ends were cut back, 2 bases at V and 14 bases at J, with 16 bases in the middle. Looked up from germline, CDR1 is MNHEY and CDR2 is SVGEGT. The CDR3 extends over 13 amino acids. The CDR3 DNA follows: TGTGCCAGCAGTTACGAGGGACCGACCAAAAAGCATTTT. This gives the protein CASSYEGPTKKHF.

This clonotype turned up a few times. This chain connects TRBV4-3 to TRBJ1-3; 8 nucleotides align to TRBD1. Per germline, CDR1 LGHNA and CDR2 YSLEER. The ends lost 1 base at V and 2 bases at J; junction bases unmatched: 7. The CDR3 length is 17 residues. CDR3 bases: TGCGCCAGCAGCCAAGGCCTAGACAGGGGCGCTGGAAACACCATATATTTT. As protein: CASSQGLDRGAGNTIYF.

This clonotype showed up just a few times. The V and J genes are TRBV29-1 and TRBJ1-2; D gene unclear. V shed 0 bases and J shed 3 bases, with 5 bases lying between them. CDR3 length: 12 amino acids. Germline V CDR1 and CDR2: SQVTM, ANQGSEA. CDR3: CSVEEQDYGYTF. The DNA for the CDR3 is TGCAGCGTTGAAGAGCAGGACTATGGCTACACCTTC. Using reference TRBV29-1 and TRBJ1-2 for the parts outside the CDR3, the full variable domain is SAVISQKPSRDICQRGTSLTIQCQVDSQVTMMFWYRQQPGQSLTLIATANQGSEATYESGFVIDKFPISRPNLTFSTLTVSNMSPEDSSIYLCSVEEQDYGYTFGSGTRLTVV.

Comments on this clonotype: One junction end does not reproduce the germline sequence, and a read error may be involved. In nucleotides, the CDR3 is TGTGCCAGCAGTGCCGACAGTGGGCACAGCGATGGCTCCACCTTC. Translation: CASSADSGHSDGSTF. The chain has TRBV6-5 and TRBJ1-2; D perhaps matches TRBD1 (5 bases). Germline V gives CDR1 MNHEY, CDR2 SVGAGI. The CDR3 totals 15 residues.

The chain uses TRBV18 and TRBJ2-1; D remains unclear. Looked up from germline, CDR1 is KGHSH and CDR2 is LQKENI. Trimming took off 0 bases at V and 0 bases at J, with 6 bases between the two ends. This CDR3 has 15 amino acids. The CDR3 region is CASSPPSGSYNEQFF. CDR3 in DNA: TGTGCCAGCTCACCACCTTCCGGCTCCTACAATGAGCAGTTCTTC.

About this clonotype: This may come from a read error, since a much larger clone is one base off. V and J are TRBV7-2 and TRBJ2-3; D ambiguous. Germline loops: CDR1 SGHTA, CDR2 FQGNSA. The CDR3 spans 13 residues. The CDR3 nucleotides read TGTGCCAGCAGCTTTCGACGTCCAGATACGCGGTATTTT. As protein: CASSFRRPDTRYF.

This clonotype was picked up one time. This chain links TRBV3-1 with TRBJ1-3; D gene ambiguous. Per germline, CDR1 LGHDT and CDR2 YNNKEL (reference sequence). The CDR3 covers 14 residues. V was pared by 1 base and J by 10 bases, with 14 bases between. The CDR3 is CASSQGISRSTIYF. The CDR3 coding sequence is TGTGCCAGCAGCCAAGGGATTTCCCGGTCGACCATATATTTT.

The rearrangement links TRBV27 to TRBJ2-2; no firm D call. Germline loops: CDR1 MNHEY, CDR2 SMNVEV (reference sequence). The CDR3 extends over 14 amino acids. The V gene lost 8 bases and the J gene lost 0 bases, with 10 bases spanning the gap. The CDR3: CASPREANTGELFF. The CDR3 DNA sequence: TGTGCCAGCCCCCGAGAGGCGAACACCGGGGAGCTGTTTTTT.

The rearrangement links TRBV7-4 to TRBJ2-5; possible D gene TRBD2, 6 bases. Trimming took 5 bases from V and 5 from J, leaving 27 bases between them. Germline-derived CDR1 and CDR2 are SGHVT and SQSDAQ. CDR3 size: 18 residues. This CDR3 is CASSLGRADLRRVETQYF. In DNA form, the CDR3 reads TGTGCCAGCAGCCTAGGTCGGGCGGATCTTAGGAGGGTTGAGACCCAGTACTTC.

CDR3 DNA: TGTGCCAGCAGCTACGACGGTTTCTCTGGAAACACCATATATTTT. It codes for CASSYDGFSGNTIYF. J is TRBJ1-3 and V is TRBV7-9; D gene unclear. Germline lookup yields CDR1 SEHNR and CDR2 FQNEAQ (reference sequence). Trimming pared 4 bases from V and 0 bases from J, leaving 10 bases between. CDR3 size: 15 residues.

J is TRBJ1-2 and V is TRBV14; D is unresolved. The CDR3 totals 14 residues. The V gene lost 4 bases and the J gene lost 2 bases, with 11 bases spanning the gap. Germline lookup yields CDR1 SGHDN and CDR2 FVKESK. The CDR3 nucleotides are TGTGCCAGCAGCCCCCCGGGATACAACTATGGCTACACCTTC. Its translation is CASSPPGYNYGYTF. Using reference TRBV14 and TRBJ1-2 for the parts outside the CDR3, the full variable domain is EAGVTQFPSHSVIEKGQTVTLRCDPISGHDNLYWYRRVMGKEIKFLLHFVKESKQDESGMPNNRFLAERTGGTYSTLKVQPAELEDSGVYFCASSPPGYNYGYTFGSGTRLTVV.

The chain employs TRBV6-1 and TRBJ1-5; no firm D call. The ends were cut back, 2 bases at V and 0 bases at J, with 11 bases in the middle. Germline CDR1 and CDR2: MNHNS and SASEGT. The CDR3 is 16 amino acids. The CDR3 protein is CASSEIGTLSNQPQHF. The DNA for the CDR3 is TGTGCCAGCAGTGAAATAGGCACCCTTAGCAATCAGCCCCAGCATTTT.

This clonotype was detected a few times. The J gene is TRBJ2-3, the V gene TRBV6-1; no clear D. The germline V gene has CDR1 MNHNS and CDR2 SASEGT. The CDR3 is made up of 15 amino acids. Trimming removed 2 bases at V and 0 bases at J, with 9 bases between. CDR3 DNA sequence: TGTGCCAGCAGTGAATACCGGGTTAGCACAGATACGCAGTATTTT. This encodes CASSEYRVSTDTQYF.

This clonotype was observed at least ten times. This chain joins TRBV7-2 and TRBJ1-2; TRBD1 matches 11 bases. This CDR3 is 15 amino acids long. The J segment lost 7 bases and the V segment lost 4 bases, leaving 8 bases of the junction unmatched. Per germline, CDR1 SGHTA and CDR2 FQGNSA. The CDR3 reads CASSSRTGGLVGYTF. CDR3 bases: TGTGCCAGCAGCTCCCGGACAGGGGGCCTGGTTGGCTACACCTTC.

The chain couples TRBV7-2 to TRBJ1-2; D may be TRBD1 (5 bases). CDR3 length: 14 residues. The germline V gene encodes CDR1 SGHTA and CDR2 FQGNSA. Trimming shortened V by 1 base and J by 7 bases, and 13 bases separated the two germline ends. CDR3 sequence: CASSLGGGLGGYTF. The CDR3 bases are TGTGCCAGCAGCTTAGGGGGCGGGCTAGGTGGCTACACCTTC.

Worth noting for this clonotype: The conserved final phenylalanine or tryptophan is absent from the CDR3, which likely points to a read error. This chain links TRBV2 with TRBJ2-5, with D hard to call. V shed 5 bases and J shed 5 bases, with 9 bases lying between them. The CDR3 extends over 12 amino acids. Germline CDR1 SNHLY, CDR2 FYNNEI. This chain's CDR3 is CASSIKMETQYL. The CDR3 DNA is TGTGCCAGCAGTATCAAGATGGAGACCCAGTACTTA.

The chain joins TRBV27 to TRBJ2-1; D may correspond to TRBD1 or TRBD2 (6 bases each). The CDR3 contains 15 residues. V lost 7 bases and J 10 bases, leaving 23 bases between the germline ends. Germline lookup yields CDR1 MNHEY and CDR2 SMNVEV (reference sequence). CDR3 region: CASTDGGLAWGEQFF. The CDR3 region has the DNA TGTGCCAGCACCGATGGGGGGCTAGCTTGGGGGGAGCAGTTCTTC.

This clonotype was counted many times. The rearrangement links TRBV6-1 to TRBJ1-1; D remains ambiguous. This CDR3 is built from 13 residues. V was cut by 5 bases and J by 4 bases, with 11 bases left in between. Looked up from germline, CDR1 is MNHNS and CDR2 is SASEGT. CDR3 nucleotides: TGTGCCAGCAGTTACCTCAGGAGCACTGAAGCTTTCTTT. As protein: CASSYLRSTEAFF.

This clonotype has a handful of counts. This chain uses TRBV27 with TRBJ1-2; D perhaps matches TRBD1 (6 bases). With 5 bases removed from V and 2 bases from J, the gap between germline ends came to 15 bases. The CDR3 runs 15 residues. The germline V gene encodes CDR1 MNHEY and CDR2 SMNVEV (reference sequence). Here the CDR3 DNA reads TGTGCCAGCAGTCTCCACCGGGACACCAACTATGGCTACACCTTC. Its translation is CASSLHRDTNYGYTF.

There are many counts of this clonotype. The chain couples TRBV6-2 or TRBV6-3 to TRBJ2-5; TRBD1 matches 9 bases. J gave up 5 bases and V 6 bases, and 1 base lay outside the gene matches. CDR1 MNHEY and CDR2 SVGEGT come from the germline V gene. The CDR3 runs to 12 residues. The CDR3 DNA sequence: TGTGCCAGCAGCGGACAGGGGGAGACCCAGTACTTC. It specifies CASSGQGETQYF.

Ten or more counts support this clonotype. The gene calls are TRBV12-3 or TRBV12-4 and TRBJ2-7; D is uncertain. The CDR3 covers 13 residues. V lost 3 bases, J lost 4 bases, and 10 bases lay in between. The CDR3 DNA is TGTGCCAGCAGTTTTGGGCAGTTGTACGAGCAGTACTTC. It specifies CASSFGQLYEQYF.

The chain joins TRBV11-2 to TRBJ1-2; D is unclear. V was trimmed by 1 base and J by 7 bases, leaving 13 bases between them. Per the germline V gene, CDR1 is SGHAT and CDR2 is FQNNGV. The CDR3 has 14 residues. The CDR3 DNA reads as TGTGCCAGCAGCTTAGGCGTGAGCGGGGTTGGCTACACCTTC. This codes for CASSLGVSGVGYTF.

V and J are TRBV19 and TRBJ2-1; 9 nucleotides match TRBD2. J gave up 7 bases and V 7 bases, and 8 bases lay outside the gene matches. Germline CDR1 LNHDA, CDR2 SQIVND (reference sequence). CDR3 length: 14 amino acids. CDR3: CASTGAGGRNEQFF. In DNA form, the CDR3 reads TGTGCCAGTACCGGGGCGGGGGGGCGGAATGAGCAGTTCTTC.

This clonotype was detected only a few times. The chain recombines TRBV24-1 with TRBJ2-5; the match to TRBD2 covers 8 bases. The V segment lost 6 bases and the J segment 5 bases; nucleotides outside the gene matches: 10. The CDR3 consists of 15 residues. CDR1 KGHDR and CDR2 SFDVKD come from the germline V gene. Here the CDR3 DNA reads TGTGCCACCAGTCGTCGAGCGGGGGCCTACGAGACCCAGTACTTC. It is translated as CATSRRAGAYETQYF.

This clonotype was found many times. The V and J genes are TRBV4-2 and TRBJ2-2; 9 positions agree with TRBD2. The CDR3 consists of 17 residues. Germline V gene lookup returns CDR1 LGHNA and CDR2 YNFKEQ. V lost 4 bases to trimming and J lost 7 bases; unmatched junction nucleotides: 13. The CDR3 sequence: CASSPPLGRGGVGELFF. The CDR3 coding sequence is TGTGCCAGCAGCCCTCCGCTAGGGCGGGGGGGCGTCGGGGAGCTGTTTTTT.

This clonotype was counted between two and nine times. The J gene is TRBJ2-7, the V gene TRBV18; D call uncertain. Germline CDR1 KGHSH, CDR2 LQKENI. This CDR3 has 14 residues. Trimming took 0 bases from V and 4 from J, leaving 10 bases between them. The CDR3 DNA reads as TGTGCCAGCTCACCACCGCGGTTCGAGTACGAGCAGTACTTC. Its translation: CASSPPRFEYEQYF.

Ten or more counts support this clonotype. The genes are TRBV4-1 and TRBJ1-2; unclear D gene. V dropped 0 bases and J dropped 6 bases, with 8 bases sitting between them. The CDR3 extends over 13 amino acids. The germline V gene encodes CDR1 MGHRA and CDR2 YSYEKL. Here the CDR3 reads CASSQESGNGYTF. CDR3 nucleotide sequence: TGCGCCAGCAGCCAAGAATCCGGGAATGGCTACACCTTC.

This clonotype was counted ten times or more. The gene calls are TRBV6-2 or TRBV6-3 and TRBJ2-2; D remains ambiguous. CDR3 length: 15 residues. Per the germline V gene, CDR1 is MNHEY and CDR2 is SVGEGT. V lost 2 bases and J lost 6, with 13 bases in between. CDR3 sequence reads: CASSYVLGYSGELFF. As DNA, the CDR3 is TGTGCCAGCAGTTACGTTCTCGGGTACTCCGGGGAGCTGTTTTTT.

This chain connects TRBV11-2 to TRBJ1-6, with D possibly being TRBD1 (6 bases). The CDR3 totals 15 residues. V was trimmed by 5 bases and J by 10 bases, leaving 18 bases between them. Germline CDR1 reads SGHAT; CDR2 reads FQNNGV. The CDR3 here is CASSPRTASKSPLHF. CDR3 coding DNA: TGTGCCAGCAGCCCCAGGACAGCGTCTAAGTCACCCCTCCACTTT.